This T cell receptor beta chain was retrieved from a study of blood T cell repertoires in COVID-19. Study-level information: COVID-19 samples from acute and convalescent phases originated in the United States, Italy and Spain.

Some clones are missing from TCRdb's copy, which holds only in-frame ones; the method was immunoSEQ multiplex PCR. The sample has over 100,000 clones; almost 80% are singletons. In its sample, this clone was seen many times. The CDR3 consists of 13 residues. V was shortened by 6 bases and J by 5 bases, with 13 bases between the two germline ends. Germline CDR1 and CDR2: WNHNN and SYGVQD (reference sequence). The chain joins TRBV10-1 to TRBJ2-5; D might be TRBD1 (6 bases). This receptor was obtained from a man between 60 and 75 years old with active or convalescent COVID-19. Sequenced: peripheral blood. This CDR3 is CASSQGLVETQYF. The CDR3 DNA reads TGCGCCAGCAGCCAGGGGTTAGTGGAGACCCAGTACTTC.